This T cell receptor (beta chain) was captured by sequencing in a study of long-term antiretroviral therapy in people with HIV. Findings and limits, study-wide: CDR3 lengths in HIV samples spanned a narrower range than controls. Subsequent to ART, diversity was augmented yet persisted below that of transplant donor controls.

This clone was picked up a small number of times. Its specificity is unknown. V dropped 8 bases and J dropped 2 bases, with 10 bases sitting between them. Germline-derived CDR1 and CDR2 are ENHRY and SYGVKD. The CDR3 runs 13 residues. The assay, immunoSEQ v3.0, was run at survey level. Sequencing of each sample targeted 40,000-50,000 T-cell genomes. Libraries were prepared by immunoSEQ multiplex PCR; TCRdb keeps only in-frame clonotypes and omits some of them. The sample carries some 21,000 clones, around 80% recorded once. The study used samples holding about 0.9-10 million cryopreserved PBMC before DNA extraction.

The source is a woman in her twenties or thirties with HIV. The sample in question was unsorted PBMCs, obtained 0.2 years after starting antiretroviral therapy. The chain carries TRBV10-3 and TRBJ1-3; D call uncertain. In DNA form, the CDR3 reads TGTGCCATCTGGGCAGACACTGGAAACACCATATATTTT. Its protein is CAIWADTGNTIYF.